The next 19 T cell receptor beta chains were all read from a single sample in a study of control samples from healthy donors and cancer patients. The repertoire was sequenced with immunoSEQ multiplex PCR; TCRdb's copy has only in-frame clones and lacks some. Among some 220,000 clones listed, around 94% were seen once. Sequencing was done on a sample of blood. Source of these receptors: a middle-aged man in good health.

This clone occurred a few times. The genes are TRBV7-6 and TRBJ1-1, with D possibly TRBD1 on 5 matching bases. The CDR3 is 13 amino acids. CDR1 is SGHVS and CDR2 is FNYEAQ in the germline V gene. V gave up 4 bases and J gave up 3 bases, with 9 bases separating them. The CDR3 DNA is TGTGCCAGCAGCTCCGGGGGAGACACTGAAGCTTTCTTT. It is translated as CASSSGGDTEAFF. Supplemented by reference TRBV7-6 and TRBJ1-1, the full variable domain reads GAGVSQSPRYKVTKRGQDVALRCDPISGHVSLYWYRQALGQGPEFLTYFNYEAQQDKSGLPNDRFSAERPEGSISTLTIQRTEQRDSAMYRCASSSGGDTEAFFGQGTRLTVV.

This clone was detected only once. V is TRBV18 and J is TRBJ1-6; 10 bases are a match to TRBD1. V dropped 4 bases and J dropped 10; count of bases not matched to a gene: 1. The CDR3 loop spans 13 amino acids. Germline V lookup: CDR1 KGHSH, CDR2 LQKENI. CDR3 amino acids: CASSLDRGSPLHF. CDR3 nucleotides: TGTGCCAGCTCACTGGACAGGGGGTCACCCCTCCACTTT. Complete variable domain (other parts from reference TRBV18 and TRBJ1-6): NAGVMQNPRHLVRRRGQEARLRCSPMKGHSHVYWYRQLPEEGLKFMVYLQKENIIDESGMPKERFSAEFPKEGPSILRIQQVVRGDSAAYFCASSLDRGSPLHFGNGTRLTVT.

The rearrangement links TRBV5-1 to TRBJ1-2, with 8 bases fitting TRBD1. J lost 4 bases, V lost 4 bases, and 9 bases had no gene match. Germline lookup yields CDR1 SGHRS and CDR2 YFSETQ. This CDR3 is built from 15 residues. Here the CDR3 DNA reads TGCGCCAGCAGCCAGGGGGGACAGGCTTTCTATGGCTACACCTTC. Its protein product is CASSQGGQAFYGYTF.

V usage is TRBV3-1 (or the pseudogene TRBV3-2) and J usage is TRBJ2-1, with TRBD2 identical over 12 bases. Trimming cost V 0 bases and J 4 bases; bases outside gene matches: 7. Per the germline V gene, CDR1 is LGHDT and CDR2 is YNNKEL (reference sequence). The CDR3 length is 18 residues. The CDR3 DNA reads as TGTGCCAGCAGCCAAGATACTTCTAGCGGGGGGGCATACAATGAGCAGTTCTTC. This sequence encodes CASSQDTSSGGAYNEQFF.

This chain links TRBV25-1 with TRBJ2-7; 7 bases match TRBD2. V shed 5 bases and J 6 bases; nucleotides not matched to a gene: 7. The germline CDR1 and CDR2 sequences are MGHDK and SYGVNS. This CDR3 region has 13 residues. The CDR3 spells CASSPTGRAEQYV. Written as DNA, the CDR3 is TGTGCCAGCAGTCCCACGGGGAGGGCCGAGCAGTACGTC.

CDR3 loop: CASSPTGSSSNYGYTF. CDR3 DNA sequence: TGTGCCAGCAGCCCGACGGGGTCTTCCTCTAACTATGGCTACACCTTC. This rearrangement joins TRBV4-2 to TRBJ1-2; D is undetermined. Looked up from germline, CDR1 is LGHNA and CDR2 is YNFKEQ. The germline V and J ends were trimmed by 4 bases and 0 bases, with 15 bases remaining between them. The CDR3 covers 16 residues.

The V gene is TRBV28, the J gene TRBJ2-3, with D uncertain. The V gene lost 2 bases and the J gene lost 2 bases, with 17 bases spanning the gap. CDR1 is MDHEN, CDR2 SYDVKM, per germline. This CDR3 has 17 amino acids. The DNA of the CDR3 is TGTGCCAGCAGTTTAATGTTATTCGACATAACCACAGATACGCAGTATTTT. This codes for CASSLMLFDITTDTQYF.

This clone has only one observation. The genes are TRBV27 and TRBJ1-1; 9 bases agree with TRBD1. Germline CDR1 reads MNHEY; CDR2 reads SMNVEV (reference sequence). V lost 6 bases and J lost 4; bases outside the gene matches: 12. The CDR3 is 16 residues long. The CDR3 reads CASRPGQGLASTEAFF. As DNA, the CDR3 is TGTGCCAGCAGGCCGGGACAGGGCCTGGCTAGCACTGAAGCTTTCTTT.

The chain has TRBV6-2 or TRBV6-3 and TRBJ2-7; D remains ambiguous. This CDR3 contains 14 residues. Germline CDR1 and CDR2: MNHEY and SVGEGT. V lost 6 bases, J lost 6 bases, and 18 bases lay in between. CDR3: CASSSRLINSEQYV. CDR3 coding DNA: TGTGCCAGCAGCTCCCGCTTGATTAACAGCGAGCAGTACGTC.

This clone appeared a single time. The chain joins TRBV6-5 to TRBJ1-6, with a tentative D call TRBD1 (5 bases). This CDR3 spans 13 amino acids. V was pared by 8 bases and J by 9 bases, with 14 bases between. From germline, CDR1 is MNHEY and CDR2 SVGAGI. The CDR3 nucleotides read TGTGCCAGCCTTAGAGGGAGGGGTTCACCCCTCCACTTT. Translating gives CASLRGRGSPLHF.

CDR3 nucleotide sequence: TGTGCCAGCAGCCAAGGACAGACTGAAGCTTTCTTT. Translation: CASSQGQTEAFF. The rearrangement uses TRBV7-9 and TRBJ1-1; D is perhaps TRBD1 (6 bases). V was trimmed by 5 bases and J by 5 bases, leaving 9 bases between them. The CDR3 totals 12 residues. Per the germline V gene, CDR1 is SEHNR and CDR2 is FQNEAQ (reference sequence).

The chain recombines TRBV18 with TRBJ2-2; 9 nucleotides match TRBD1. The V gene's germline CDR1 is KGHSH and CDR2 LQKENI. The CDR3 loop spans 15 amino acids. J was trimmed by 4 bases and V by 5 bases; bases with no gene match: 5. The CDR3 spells CASSRTGAATGELFF. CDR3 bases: TGTGCCAGCTCAAGGACAGGGGCGGCCACCGGGGAGCTGTTTTTT.

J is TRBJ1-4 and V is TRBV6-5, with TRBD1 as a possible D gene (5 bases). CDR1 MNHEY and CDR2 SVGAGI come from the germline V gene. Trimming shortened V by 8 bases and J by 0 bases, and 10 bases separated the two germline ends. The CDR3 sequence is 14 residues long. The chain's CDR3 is CASGGVATNEKLFF. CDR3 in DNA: TGTGCCAGCGGGGGGGTTGCAACTAATGAAAAACTGTTTTTT.

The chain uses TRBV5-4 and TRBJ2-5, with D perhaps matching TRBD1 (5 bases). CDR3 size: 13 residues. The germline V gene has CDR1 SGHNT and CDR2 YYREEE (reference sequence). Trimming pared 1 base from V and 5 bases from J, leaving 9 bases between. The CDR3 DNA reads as TGTGCCAGCAGCTTGAAGGGGCCGGAGACCCAGTACTTC. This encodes CASSLKGPETQYF.

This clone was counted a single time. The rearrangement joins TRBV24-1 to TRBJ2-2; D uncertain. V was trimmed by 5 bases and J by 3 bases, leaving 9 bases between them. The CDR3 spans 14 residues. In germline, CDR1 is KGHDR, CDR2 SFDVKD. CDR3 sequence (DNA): TGTGCCACCAGTGCTCATCGGCACACCGGGGAGCTGTTTTTT. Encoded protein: CATSAHRHTGELFF.

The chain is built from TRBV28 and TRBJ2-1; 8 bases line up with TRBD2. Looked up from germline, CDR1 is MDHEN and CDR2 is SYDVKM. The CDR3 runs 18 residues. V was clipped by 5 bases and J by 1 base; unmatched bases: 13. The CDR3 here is CASSPQRGSGDSYNEQFF. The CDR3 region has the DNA TGTGCCAGCAGTCCCCAACGGGGTAGCGGGGATTCCTACAATGAGCAGTTCTTC.

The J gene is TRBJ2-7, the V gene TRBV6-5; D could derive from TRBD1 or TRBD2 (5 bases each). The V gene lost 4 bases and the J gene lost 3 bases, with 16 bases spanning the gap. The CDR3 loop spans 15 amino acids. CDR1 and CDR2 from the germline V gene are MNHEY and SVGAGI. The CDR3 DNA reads TGTGCCAGCAGTTCCGGGACGGCGTCGGTCTACGAGCAGTACGTC. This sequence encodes CASSSGTASVYEQYV.

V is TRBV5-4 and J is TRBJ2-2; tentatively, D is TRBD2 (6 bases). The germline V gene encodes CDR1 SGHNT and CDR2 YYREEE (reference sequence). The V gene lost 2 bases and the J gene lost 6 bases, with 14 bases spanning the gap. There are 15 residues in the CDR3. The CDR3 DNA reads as TGTGCCAGCAGCTTAGGTAATAGCGGTTCCGGGGAGCTGTTTTTT. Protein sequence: CASSLGNSGSGELFF.

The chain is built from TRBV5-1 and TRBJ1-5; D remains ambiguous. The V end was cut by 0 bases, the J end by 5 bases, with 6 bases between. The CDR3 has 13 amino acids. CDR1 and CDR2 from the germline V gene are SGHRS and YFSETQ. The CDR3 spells CASSLGSDQPQHF. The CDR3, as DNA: TGCGCCAGCAGCTTGGGGTCCGATCAGCCCCAGCATTTT.